These T cell receptor beta chains were read from a single sample in a study of preoperative IRX-2 immunotherapy in early breast cancer. TCRdb keeps only in-frame clones here, not all; method: immunoSEQ multiplex PCR. The data contain roughly 57,000 clones, approximately 95% of them singletons. The sample was collected from a patient treated with IRX-2 immunotherapy. These receptor sequences come from a human donor with breast cancer. CDR3s include the opening cysteine and the closing phenylalanine or tryptophan. Fields, in order: V gene, CDR3 protein.

V: TRBV28; CDR3: CASSFLSGLGTSGYEQYF
V: TRBV6-1; CDR3: CASTWTGPSYEQYF
V: TRBV19; CDR3: CASLEGQNTEAFF
V: TRBV19; CDR3: CASTHRFSYNSPLHF
V: TRBV28; CDR3: CASSIQPYEQYF
V: TRBV19; CDR3: CAAGQGFEKLFF
V: TRBV5-6; CDR3: CASRPQGALHGYTF
V: TRBV14; CDR3: CASSPNLGVNEQFF
V: TRBV7-9; CDR3: CASSVRDRVLYEQFF
V: TRBV7-9; CDR3: CASSSDGEETQYF
V: TRBV7-2; CDR3: CASSSRWGDTQYF
V: TRBV7-9; CDR3: CASSLFGYEQYF
V: TRBV7-9; CDR3: CASSLALTDSPLHF
V: TRBV5-1; CDR3: CASSLVRSGQFF
V: TRBV7-3; CDR3: CASSLSGPSSYNEQFF
V: TRBV29-1; CDR3: CGGGRGRGEYF
V: TRBV28; CDR3: CASSSRIGVPTGELFF